The clone carrying this T cell receptor (beta chain) was seen once. Profiled with immunoSEQ multiplex PCR; TCRdb holds only in-frame clones, not every one. Found here are around 64,000 clones, 80% to 95% of them singletons; the top ten hold just under 0.3%. This sample is drawn from a study of T cell changes during pregnancy in multiple sclerosis. J lost 8 bases, V lost 4 bases, and 10 bases had no gene match. The CDR3 runs to 15 residues. The germline V gene encodes CDR1 SGDLS and CDR2 YYNGEE. This sequence joins TRBV9 and TRBJ2-2; 8 bases fit TRBD2. The sequencing used CD4+ T cells from peripheral blood mononuclear cells, collected after pregnancy. The sequence derives from a female donor with multiple sclerosis, enrolled in a pregnancy study. DNA for the CDR3: TGTGCCAGCAGCATCTCGGGGGGGCCAGGTGGGGAGCTGTTTTTT. As protein: CASSISGGPGGELFF.